This TCR beta chain is from a study of blood T cell repertoires in COVID-19. Original processing notes: Counts of nucleated cells, estimated from reference gene primer amplification, were obtained. Clones were sequenced by immunoSEQ multiplex PCR, and TCRdb holds only the in-frame ones, with some missing. V and J calls and clone size are as listed in that table; D and trimming were resolved from the DNA. The profile shows 150,000 or so clones, around 83% of them singletons. Germline V gene data show CDR1 as SGHTS and CDR2 as YDEGEE. This CDR3 is 19 amino acids long. Trimming took 4 bases from V and 2 from J; bases not matched to a gene: 17.

The chain uses TRBV5-8 and TRBJ2-1, with TRBD1 matching 8 bases. The TCR originated in a young man with acute or convalescent COVID-19. Sequencing was carried out using peripheral blood. The CDR3 here is CASSPPGQAVVAAYNEQFF. CDR3 bases: TGTGCCAGCAGCCCGCCGGGACAGGCCGTTGTCGCCGCCTACAATGAGCAGTTCTTC.